One and the same sample provided the 5 T cell receptor beta chains below, sequenced in a study of T cell repertoires in cytomegalovirus infection. The antigens of these receptors remain unknown. One entry per CDR3 protein results from TCRdb running MiXCR on the reads. The sample holds roughly 860,000 distinct CDR3 sequences, roughly 33% seen once. The material was cultured CD8+ T cells from PBMCs, obtained from culture after CMV antigen stimulation. The origin of the receptors is a human donor in good health (CMV status not recorded). Some clones in this sample may be carry-over from other donors' samples.

The chain uses TRBV4-1 and TRBJ2-1; weak D call: TRBD2 (7 bases). There are 18 residues in the CDR3. CDR1 MGHRA and CDR2 YSYEKL come from the germline V gene. With 5 bases removed from V and 2 bases from J, the gap between germline ends came to 22 bases. CDR3 nucleotides: TGCGCCAGCAGCAAGAGGGGGGGCCGGGGGGTTACCTACAATGAGCAGTTCTTC. It translates to CASSKRGGRGVTYNEQFF.

V usage is TRBV4-2 and J usage is TRBJ1-1; no clear D gene. V dropped 0 bases and J dropped 4 bases, with 6 bases sitting between them. The CDR3 loop spans 13 amino acids. Germline loops: CDR1 LGHNA, CDR2 YNFKEQ. CDR3 protein: CASSQDGFTEAFF. The CDR3 bases are TGTGCCAGCAGCCAAGATGGGTTCACTGAAGCTTTCTTT.

This clonotype was counted at least ten times. This chain joins TRBV12-3 or TRBV12-4 and TRBJ1-1, with D tentatively TRBD1 (5 bases). The CDR3 loop spans 12 amino acids. V gave up 5 bases and J gave up 11 bases, with 15 bases separating them. This chain's CDR3 is CASSRGGVWAFF. Written as DNA, the CDR3 is TGTGCCAGCAGTCGTGGGGGGGTGTGGGCTTTCTTT.

This clonotype was counted a few times. This rearrangement joins TRBV6-2 or TRBV6-3 to TRBJ1-1; 11 positions match TRBD1. Germline V gives CDR1 MNHEY, CDR2 SVGEGT. The CDR3 runs 17 residues. The V segment lost 0 bases and the J segment 3 bases; nucleotides outside the gene matches: 6. CDR3: CASSYSGDRGTYTEAFF. The CDR3 nucleotides read TGTGCCAGCAGTTACTCGGGGGACAGGGGGACCTACACTGAAGCTTTCTTT.

In its sample, this clonotype was seen once. The rearrangement links TRBV9 to TRBJ2-3; D is ambiguous. The germline CDR1 and CDR2 sequences are SGDLS and YYNGEE. The CDR3 runs 15 residues. The V and J ends lost 0 bases and 2 bases respectively, with 10 bases between them. CDR3 DNA: TGTGCCAGCAGCGTAGGCGGCGGCTACACAGATACGCAGTATTTT. Protein: CASSVGGGYTDTQYF.